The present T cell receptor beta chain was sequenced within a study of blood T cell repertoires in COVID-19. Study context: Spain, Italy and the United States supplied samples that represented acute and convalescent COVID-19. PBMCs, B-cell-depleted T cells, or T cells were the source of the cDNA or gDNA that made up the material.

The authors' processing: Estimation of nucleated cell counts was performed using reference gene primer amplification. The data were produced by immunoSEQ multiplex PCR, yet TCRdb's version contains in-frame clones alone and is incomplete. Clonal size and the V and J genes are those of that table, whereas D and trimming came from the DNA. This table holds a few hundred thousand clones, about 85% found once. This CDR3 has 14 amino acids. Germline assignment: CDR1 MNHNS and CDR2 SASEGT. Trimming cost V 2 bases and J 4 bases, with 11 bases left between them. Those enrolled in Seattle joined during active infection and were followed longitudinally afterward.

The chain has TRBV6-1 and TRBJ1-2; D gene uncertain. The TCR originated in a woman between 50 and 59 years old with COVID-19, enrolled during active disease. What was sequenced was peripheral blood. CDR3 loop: CASSELGQAYGYTF. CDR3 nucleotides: TGTGCCAGCAGTGAATTGGGTCAGGCCTATGGCTACACCTTC.